This TCR beta chain came from a study of OX40 agonist ivuxolimab in advanced cancers. Background on the study: At around 81% male, the cohort had a mean age of 60 years, ranging from about 23 to 80. Three patients had partial responses: one hepatocellular carcinoma, two cutaneous melanoma.

CDR3 length equals 15 residues. Deletions cut 3 bases from V and 5 bases from J, with 17 bases between. Germline CDR1 reads MNHEY; CDR2 reads SMNVEV (reference sequence). Findings and limits, study-wide: Also showing low normalized T-cell clonal expansion were some of the nonresponders.

A word on this clone: As yet, its antigen is unknown.

The protocol was immunoSEQ multiplex PCR, while the TCRdb copy is restricted to in-frame clones and leaves out a portion. The repertoire holds 60,000 to 75,000 clones, with about 88% as singletons. Blood draws occurred at baseline, cycle 4 day 1, and cycle 7 day 1. The chain joins TRBV27 to TRBJ2-7; D might be TRBD2 (5 bases). This sample comprised CD4+ or CD8+ T cells sorted from blood, obtained in a trial of the OX40 agonist ivuxolimab. The sequence derives from an adult with an advanced solid tumor such as melanoma, head and neck, liver or kidney cancer. CDR3 sequence: CASSFRVGRRNEQYF. DNA of the CDR3: TGTGCCAGCAGTTTTCGGGTCGGCAGGAGGAACGAGCAGTACTTC.